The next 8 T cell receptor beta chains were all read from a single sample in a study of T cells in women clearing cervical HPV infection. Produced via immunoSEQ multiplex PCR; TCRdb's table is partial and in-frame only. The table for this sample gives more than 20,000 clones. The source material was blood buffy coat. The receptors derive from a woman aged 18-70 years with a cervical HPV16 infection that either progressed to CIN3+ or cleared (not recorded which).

CDR3 bases read: TGTGCCAGCAGCTCAGCTAGCGGGAGGGTCAGCGATACG. Amino acids: CASSSASGRVSDT. The whole CDR3 region reads CASSSASGRVSDTQYF. The V gene is TRBV7-2, the J gene TRBJ2-3; 12 nucleotides align to TRBD2. The read ends 3 residues before the CDR3 terminus; that terminus is restored from the germline J gene. The CDR3 covers 16 residues. The junction had 8 bases not matched to a gene; V was cut back by 4 bases and J by 6 bases. CDR1 SGHTA and CDR2 FQGNSA come from the germline V gene.

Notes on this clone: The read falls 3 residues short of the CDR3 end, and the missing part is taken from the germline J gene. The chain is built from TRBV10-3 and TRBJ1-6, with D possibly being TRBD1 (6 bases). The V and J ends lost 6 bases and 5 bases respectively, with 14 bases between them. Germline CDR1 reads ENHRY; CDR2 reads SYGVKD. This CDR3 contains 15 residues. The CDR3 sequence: CAIRPDRNDNSPLHF. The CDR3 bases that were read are TGTGCCATCAGGCCCGACAGGAACGATAATTCACCC.

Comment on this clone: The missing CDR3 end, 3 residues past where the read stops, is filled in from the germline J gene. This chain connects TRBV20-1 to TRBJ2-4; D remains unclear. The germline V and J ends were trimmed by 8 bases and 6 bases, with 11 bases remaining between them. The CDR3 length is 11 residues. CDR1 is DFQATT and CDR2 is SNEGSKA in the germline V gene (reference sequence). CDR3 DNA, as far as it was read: TGCAGTCCCACTCTCTCAAACATT. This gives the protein CSPTLSNI. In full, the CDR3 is CSPTLSNIQYF.

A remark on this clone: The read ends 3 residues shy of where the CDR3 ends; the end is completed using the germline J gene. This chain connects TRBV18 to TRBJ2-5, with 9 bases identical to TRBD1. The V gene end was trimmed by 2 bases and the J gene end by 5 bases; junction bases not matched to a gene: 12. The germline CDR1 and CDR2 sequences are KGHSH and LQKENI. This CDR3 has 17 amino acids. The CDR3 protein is CASSPRPPGQGGETQYF. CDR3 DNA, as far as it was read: TGTGCCAGCTCACCAAGACCACCGGGACAGGGAGGGGAGACC.

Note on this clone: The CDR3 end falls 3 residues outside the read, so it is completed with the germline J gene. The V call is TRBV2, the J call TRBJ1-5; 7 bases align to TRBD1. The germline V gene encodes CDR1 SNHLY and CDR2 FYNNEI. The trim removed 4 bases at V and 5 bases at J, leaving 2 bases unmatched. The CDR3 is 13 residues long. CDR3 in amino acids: CASSAGQDQPQHF. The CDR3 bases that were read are TGTGCCAGCAGTGCTGGACAGGATCAGCCC. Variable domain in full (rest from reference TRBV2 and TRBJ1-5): EPEVTQTPSHQVTQMGQEVILRCVPISNHLYFYWYRQILGQKVEFLVSFYNNEISEKSEIFDDQFSVERPDGSNFTLKIRSTKLEDSAMYFCASSAGQDQPQHFGDGTRLSIL.

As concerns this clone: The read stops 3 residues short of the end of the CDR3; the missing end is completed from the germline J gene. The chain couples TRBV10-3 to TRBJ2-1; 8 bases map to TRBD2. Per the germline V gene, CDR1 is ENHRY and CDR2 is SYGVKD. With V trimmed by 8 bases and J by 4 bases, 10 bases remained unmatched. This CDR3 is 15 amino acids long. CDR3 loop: CAIGWGLVPYNEQFF. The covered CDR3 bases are TGTGCCATCGGGTGGGGACTAGTCCCGTACAATGAG.

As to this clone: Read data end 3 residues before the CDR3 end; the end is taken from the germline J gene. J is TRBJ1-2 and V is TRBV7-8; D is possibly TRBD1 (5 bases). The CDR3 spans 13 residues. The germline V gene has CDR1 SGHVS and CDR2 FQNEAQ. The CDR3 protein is CASSLAQGGGYTF. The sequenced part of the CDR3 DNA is TGTGCCAGCAGCTTAGCTCAGGGTGGGGGC.

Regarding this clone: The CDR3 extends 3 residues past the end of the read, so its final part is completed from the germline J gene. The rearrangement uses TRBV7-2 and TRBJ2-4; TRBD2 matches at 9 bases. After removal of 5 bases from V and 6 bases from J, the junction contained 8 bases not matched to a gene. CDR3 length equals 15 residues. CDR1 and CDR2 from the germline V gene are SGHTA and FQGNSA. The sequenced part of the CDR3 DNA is TGTGCCAGCAGCGGAGTTGCTAGCGGGATAAACATT. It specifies CASSGVASGINI. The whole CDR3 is CASSGVASGINIQYF.